These 3 T cell receptor beta chains came from one sample sequenced in a study of blood T cell repertoires in COVID-19. The method was immunoSEQ multiplex PCR; TCRdb's version includes in-frame clones alone and lacks a portion of them. The data contain over 150,000 clones, about 87% of them seen just once; the ten biggest clones take up roughly 0.57%. Specimen: peripheral blood. These receptors all come from a man aged 55 to 70 with COVID-19, enrolled during active disease.

The chain carries TRBV4-3 and TRBJ1-1, with 10 nucleotides matching TRBD1. In germline, CDR1 is LGHNA, CDR2 YSLEER. Trimming removed 2 bases from V and 7 bases from J; junction bases left unmatched: 4. CDR3 length: 14 amino acids. The CDR3 region has the DNA TGCGCCAGCAGCCAACTGGGACAGGGGAGTGAAGCTTTCTTT. Its protein product is CASSQLGQGSEAFF.

This clone has just one count. The CDR3 nucleotides are TGCAGTGCTAGTCCGGTTACTGAGTCACCCCTCCACTTT. Encoded protein: CSASPVTESPLHF. The chain uses TRBV20-1 and TRBJ1-6; D is unclear. Germline values: CDR1 DFQATT, CDR2 SNEGSKA (reference sequence). Trimming took 3 bases from V and 10 from J, leaving 13 bases between them. The CDR3 spans 13 residues.

The chain uses TRBV13 and TRBJ1-6; tentative D call: TRBD1 (5 bases). With 6 bases removed from V and 8 bases from J, the gap between germline ends came to 14 bases. CDR1 is PRHDT, CDR2 FYEKMQ, per germline (reference sequence). The CDR3 extends over 14 amino acids. The CDR3 region has the DNA TGTGCCAGCAGATTCAAGGCGGGGGATTCACCCCTCCACTTT. The encoded protein is CASRFKAGDSPLHF.